This T cell receptor beta chain was recovered during a study of blood T cell repertoires in COVID-19. TCRdb's table, derived via immunoSEQ multiplex PCR, lists solely in-frame clones and lacks some. The repertoire holds more than 350,000 clones, with around nine tenths as singletons. The CDR3 spans 13 residues. From germline, CDR1 is MNHEY and CDR2 SVGAGI. The V end lost 7 bases, the J end lost 3 bases, and 12 bases lay between the germline ends. Each participant's cohort was designated according to participant-reported clinical history. The clonotype was recovered from a woman aged 45-65 years who had recovered from COVID-19. The chain couples TRBV6-5 to TRBJ1-1; D possibly corresponds to TRBD1 (6 bases). Sequencing was performed on PBMCs or T cells enriched from blood (not recorded which). CDR3 loop: CASNQGLYTEAFF. As DNA, the CDR3 is TGTGCCAGCAATCAGGGGTTATACACTGAAGCTTTCTTT.